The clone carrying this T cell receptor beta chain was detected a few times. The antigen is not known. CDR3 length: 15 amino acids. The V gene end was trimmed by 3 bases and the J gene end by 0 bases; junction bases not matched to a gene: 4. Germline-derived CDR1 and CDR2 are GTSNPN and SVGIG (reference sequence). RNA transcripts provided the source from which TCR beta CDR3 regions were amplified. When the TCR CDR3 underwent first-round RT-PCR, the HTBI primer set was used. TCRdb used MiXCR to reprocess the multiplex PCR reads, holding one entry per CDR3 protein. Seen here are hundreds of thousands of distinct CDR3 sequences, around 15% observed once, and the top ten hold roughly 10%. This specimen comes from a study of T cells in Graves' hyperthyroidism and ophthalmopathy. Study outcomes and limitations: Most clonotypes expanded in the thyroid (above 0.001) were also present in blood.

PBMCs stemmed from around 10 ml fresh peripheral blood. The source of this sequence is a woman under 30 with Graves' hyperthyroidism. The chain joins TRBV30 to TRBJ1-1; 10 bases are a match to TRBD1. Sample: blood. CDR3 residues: CAWRGQGTVNTEAFF. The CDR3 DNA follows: TGTGCCTGGAGGGGACAGGGGACCGTGAACACTGAAGCTTTCTTT. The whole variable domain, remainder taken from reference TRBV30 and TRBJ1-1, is SQTIHQWPATLVQPVGSPLSLECTVEGTSNPNLYWYRQAAGRGLQLLFYSVGIGQISSEVPQNLSASRPQDRQFILSSKKLLLSDSGFYLCAWRGQGTVNTEAFFGQGTRLTVV.